This T cell receptor (beta chain) is drawn from a study of blood T cell repertoires in COVID-19. TCRdb's copy holds only in-frame clones and misses some; the assay was immunoSEQ multiplex PCR. The top ten clones hold around a fifth of a sample with some 160,000 clones, roughly 85% of them seen once. CDR1 and CDR2 from the germline V gene are SQVTM and ANQGSEA. The CDR3 runs to 16 residues. V was shortened by 4 bases and J by 0 bases, with 19 bases between the two germline ends. Study members were between about 18 and 89 years old and lived in 24 US regions. Cohort allocation depended upon clinical history that participants reported.

The sequencing input was PBMCs or T cells enriched from blood (not recorded which). The chain couples TRBV29-1 to TRBJ2-7, with TRBD2 as a possible D gene (5 bases). The sequence came from a woman in her 70s in a cohort exposed to, infected with or recovered from COVID-19 (not recorded which). This CDR3 reads CSVVGLDLALSYEQYF. The DNA for the CDR3 is TGCAGCGTTGTGGGCCTAGATCTAGCTCTCTCCTACGAGCAGTACTTC.